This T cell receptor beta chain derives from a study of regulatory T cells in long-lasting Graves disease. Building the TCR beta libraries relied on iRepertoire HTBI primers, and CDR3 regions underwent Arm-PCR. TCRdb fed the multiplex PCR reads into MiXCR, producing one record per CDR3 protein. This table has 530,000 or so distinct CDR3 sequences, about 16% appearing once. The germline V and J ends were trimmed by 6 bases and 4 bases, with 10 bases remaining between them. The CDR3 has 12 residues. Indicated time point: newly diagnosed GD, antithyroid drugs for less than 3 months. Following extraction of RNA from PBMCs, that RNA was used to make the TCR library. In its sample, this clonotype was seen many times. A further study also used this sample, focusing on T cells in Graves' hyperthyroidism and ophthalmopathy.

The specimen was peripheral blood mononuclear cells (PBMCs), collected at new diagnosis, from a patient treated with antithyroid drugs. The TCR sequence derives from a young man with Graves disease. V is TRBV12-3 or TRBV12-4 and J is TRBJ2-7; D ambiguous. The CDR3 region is CASSLRRYEQYF. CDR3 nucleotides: TGTGCCAGCAGCTTACGGCGGTACGAGCAGTACTTC.